The clone carrying this TCR beta chain was seen only a few times. This entry belongs to a study of OX40 agonist ivuxolimab in advanced cancers. Study as a whole: Among those enrolled, mean age was 60 years (range about 23 to 85) and 82.7% were male. Partial responses were achieved by three patients, one with hepatocellular carcinoma and two with cutaneous melanoma.

CDR1 is LNHDA, CDR2 SQIVND, per germline (reference sequence). V lost 2 bases and J lost 4, with 12 bases in between. The CDR3 consists of 15 residues. TCRdb's table, derived via immunoSEQ multiplex PCR, lists solely in-frame clones and lacks some. In the table there are 70,000 or so clones, roughly 81% of which are singletons. This TCR derives from an adult with an advanced solid tumor such as melanoma, head and neck, liver or kidney cancer. The V call is TRBV19, the J call TRBJ1-5; no clear D. This specimen was CD4+ or CD8+ T cells sorted from blood, taken in a trial of the OX40 agonist ivuxolimab. The CDR3 is CASSINAGRNQPQHF. The DNA of the CDR3 is TGTGCCAGTAGTATAAATGCGGGTAGAAATCAGCCCCAGCATTTT.